Each of the 29 T cell receptor beta chains below was sequenced from the same sample in a study of blood T cell repertoires in COVID-19. Profiling relied on immunoSEQ multiplex PCR, and the TCRdb table lists in-frame clones only, not all of them. The table records approximately 250,000 clones, 80% to 90% of them present only once. Specimen: PBMCs or T cells enriched from blood (not recorded which). Receptors originate from a woman in her twenties or thirties with acute COVID-19.

The chain joins TRBV3-1 (or the pseudogene TRBV3-2) to TRBJ1-3; no clear D. CDR1 and CDR2 from the germline V gene are LGHDT and YNNKEL (reference sequence). The CDR3 is 15 amino acids. V dropped 1 base and J dropped 4 bases, with 11 bases sitting between them. CDR3 region: CASSQGGGPGNTIYF. The CDR3 DNA reads TGTGCCAGCAGCCAAGGAGGAGGGCCCGGAAACACCATATATTTT.

V gene TRBV3-1 (or the pseudogene TRBV3-2) combines with J gene TRBJ1-5; D is perhaps TRBD1 (5 bases). CDR3 length: 15 residues. With 1 base removed from V and 7 bases from J, the gap between germline ends came to 14 bases. From germline, CDR1 is LGHDT and CDR2 YNNKEL (reference sequence). The CDR3 here is CASSQAAGYGQPQHF. The CDR3 bases are TGTGCCAGCAGCCAAGCTGCAGGGTACGGGCAGCCCCAGCATTTT.

The CDR3 loop is CASSQDRSNQPQHF. The CDR3 DNA follows: TGTGCCAGCAGCCAGGACAGGTCTAATCAGCCCCAGCATTTT. The chain uses TRBV7-3 and TRBJ1-5, with 7 bases fitting TRBD1. The CDR3 length is 14 residues. Germline values: CDR1 SGHTA, CDR2 FQGTGA. J was trimmed by 4 bases and V by 5 bases; bases with no gene match: 5. Combining the CDR3 with reference TRBV7-3 and TRBJ1-5 gives the whole variable domain GAGVSQTPSNKVTEKGKYVELRCDPISGHTALYWYRQSLGQGPEFLIYFQGTGAADDSGLPNDRFFAVRPEGSVSTLKIQRTERGDSAVYLCASSQDRSNQPQHFGDGTRLSIL.

V is TRBV2 and J is TRBJ1-6; D may be TRBD1 (6 bases). CDR1 and CDR2 from the germline V gene are SNHLY and FYNNEI. The V and J ends lost 3 bases and 2 bases respectively, with 14 bases between them. This CDR3 has 17 residues. For the CDR3, the DNA is TGTGCCAGCAGTGAGGTCCACTGGGACACCTATAATTCACCCCTCCACTTT. Encoded protein: CASSEVHWDTYNSPLHF.

The CDR3 loop is CASSHSSGAYEQYF. As DNA, the CDR3 is TGTGCCAGCAGCCACTCTAGCGGGGCCTACGAGCAGTACTTC. This chain links TRBV3-1 (or the pseudogene TRBV3-2) with TRBJ2-7, with TRBD2 matching 9 bases. CDR1 and CDR2 from the germline V gene are LGHDT and YNNKEL (reference sequence). The CDR3 extends over 14 amino acids. V was pared by 3 bases and J by 2 bases, with 2 bases of the junction left unmatched.

The CDR3 loop is CATSDYSTSGNGNEQFF. In DNA, the CDR3 is TGTGCCACCAGTGATTACTCGACTAGCGGGAATGGTAATGAGCAGTTCTTC. The chain employs TRBV24-1 and TRBJ2-1; TRBD2 aligns across 11 bases. The CDR3 consists of 17 residues. Germline trimming cut 2 bases from V and 7 bases from J; bases unmatched to any gene: 9. Germline CDR1 KGHDR, CDR2 SFDVKD.

This clone was observed a single time. The genes are TRBV5-3 and TRBJ1-4; TRBD1 matches 7 bases. TRBV5-3 is reported as an ORF; its role is uncertain. With 0 bases clipped from V and 7 bases from J, the junction kept 9 bases outside the gene matches. The CDR3 loop spans 16 amino acids. CDR3: CARSLGKRQGGEKLFF. CDR3 bases: TGTGCCAGAAGCTTGGGTAAAAGACAGGGAGGTGAAAAACTGTTTTTT.

The chain carries TRBV3-1 (or the pseudogene TRBV3-2) and TRBJ1-1; 8 bases line up with TRBD1. With 0 bases clipped from V and 3 bases from J, the junction kept 3 bases outside the gene matches. This CDR3 contains 15 residues. In germline, CDR1 is LGHDT, CDR2 YNNKEL (reference sequence). This CDR3 reads CASSQDRTGYTEAFF. The CDR3 region has the DNA TGTGCCAGCAGCCAAGATCGGACAGGGTACACTGAAGCTTTCTTT.

This chain connects TRBV5-1 to TRBJ2-2; weak D call: TRBD1 (5 bases). This CDR3 spans 16 amino acids. The V gene lost 7 bases and the J gene lost 0 bases, with 16 bases spanning the gap. Germline V gene sequence: CDR1 SGHRS, CDR2 YFSETQ. The CDR3 region is CASAISDKSNTGELFF. The CDR3 DNA reads TGCGCCAGCGCTATATCGGACAAGTCGAACACCGGGGAGCTGTTTTTT.

This chain uses TRBV4-3 with TRBJ2-4, with D tentatively TRBD2 (6 bases). CDR1 is LGHNA and CDR2 is YSLEER in the germline V gene. With 2 bases removed from V and 0 bases from J, the gap between germline ends came to 17 bases. This CDR3 contains 18 residues. The CDR3 spells CASSQSGTSALAKNIQYF. For the CDR3, the DNA is TGCGCCAGCAGCCAATCGGGGACTTCAGCCCTAGCCAAAAACATTCAGTACTTC.

The CDR3 loop is CASSLARGPGRNEQFF. As DNA, the CDR3 is TGCGCCAGCAGCTTGGCCCGAGGTCCCGGGAGGAATGAGCAGTTCTTC. The rearrangement uses TRBV5-1 and TRBJ2-1, with 7 nucleotides matching TRBD2. This CDR3 is built from 16 residues. Germline CDR1 is SGHRS and CDR2 is YFSETQ. Trimming removed 0 bases from V and 7 bases from J; junction bases left unmatched: 10.

The chain uses TRBV27 and TRBJ2-7; 8 nucleotides align to TRBD1. The CDR3 spans 14 residues. From germline, CDR1 is MNHEY and CDR2 SMNVEV (reference sequence). V was clipped by 1 base and J by 4 bases; unmatched bases: 3. This chain's CDR3 is CASSLFQGAYEQYF. CDR3 DNA: TGTGCCAGCAGTTTATTTCAGGGGGCTTACGAGCAGTACTTC.

This chain links TRBV7-9 with TRBJ2-2; TRBD2 aligns across 10 bases. This CDR3 contains 19 residues. The V and J ends lost 0 bases and 1 base, in that order; junction bases with no gene match: 8. Looked up from germline, CDR1 is SEHNR and CDR2 is FQNEAQ (reference sequence). The DNA for the CDR3 is TGTGCCAGCAGCTTAGCCCAAACCGCTAGCGGGAGGAACACCGGGGAGCTGTTTTTT. It yields the protein CASSLAQTASGRNTGELFF.

A word on this clone: Distinct nucleotide sequences in the sample also encode this CDR3. This rearrangement joins TRBV25-1 to TRBJ1-1, with TRBD1 matching 8 bases. The CDR3 is made up of 14 amino acids. The V and J ends lost 7 bases and 3 bases, in that order; junction bases with no gene match: 7. Germline CDR1 MGHDK, CDR2 SYGVNS. CDR3 region: CASIQTGVYTEAFF. The DNA of the CDR3 is TGTGCCAGCATCCAGACAGGGGTTTACACTGAAGCTTTCTTT.

V and J are TRBV28 and TRBJ2-1, with D possibly TRBD2 on 6 matching bases. Germline values: CDR1 MDHEN, CDR2 SYDVKM. V lost 7 bases and J lost 8, with 18 bases in between. This CDR3 contains 14 residues. The CDR3 DNA is TGTGCCAGCACCAAGGGACTCTTCGACGATGAGCAGTTCTTC. Translated: CASTKGLFDDEQFF.

The V gene is TRBV10-2, the J gene TRBJ1-3, with 7 bases fitting TRBD1. This CDR3 has 15 residues. Germline V lookup: CDR1 WSHSY, CDR2 SAAADI. V lost 2 bases, J lost 4 bases, and 5 bases stayed unmatched. Here the CDR3 DNA reads TGCGCCAGCAGTGAGGACAGGGTCTCGGGAAACACCATATATTTT. The encoded protein is CASSEDRVSGNTIYF.

This clone has just one count. This chain joins TRBV5-1 and TRBJ2-1, with D perhaps matching TRBD2 (5 bases). Deletions cut 4 bases from V and 5 bases from J, with 13 bases between. The CDR3 loop spans 14 amino acids. The germline CDR1 and CDR2 sequences are SGHRS and YFSETQ. CDR3 protein: CASSLGPSNNEQFF. CDR3 DNA sequence: TGCGCCAGCAGCCTGGGTCCTAGCAACAATGAGCAGTTCTTC.

The chain carries TRBV10-1 and TRBJ1-3; TRBD1 agrees at 8 bases. The length of the CDR3 is 14 residues. V was pared by 3 bases and J by 4 bases, with 2 bases of the junction left unmatched. Per the germline V gene, CDR1 is WNHNN and CDR2 is SYGVQD (reference sequence). CDR3 nucleotides: TGCGCCAGCAGTGACCGGACAGGGGGAAACACCATATATTTT. Translation: CASSDRTGGNTIYF.

This clone was picked up one time. V is TRBV15 and J is TRBJ1-5; D call uncertain. CDR1 is LNHNV and CDR2 is YYDKDF in the germline V gene (reference sequence). This CDR3 is built from 13 residues. Deletions cut 11 bases from V and 4 bases from J, with 15 bases between. The CDR3 nucleotides are TGTGCCTCCGCGGCAGAATATAATCAGCCCCAGCATTTT. Translation gives CASAAEYNQPQHF.

The rearrangement joins TRBV7-9 to TRBJ2-1; 7 nucleotides line up with TRBD2. The trim removed 5 bases at V and 2 bases at J, leaving 15 bases unmatched. The CDR3 is 18 residues long. Germline CDR1 is SEHNR and CDR2 is FQNEAQ (reference sequence). The CDR3: CASSPGVGAGVTYNEQFF. CDR3 bases: TGTGCCAGCAGCCCAGGAGTGGGTGCGGGAGTGACCTACAATGAGCAGTTCTTC.

J is TRBJ2-1 and V is TRBV10-1, with 7 bases fitting TRBD2. CDR1 and CDR2 from the germline V gene are WNHNN and SYGVQD (reference sequence). CDR3 size: 15 residues. V gave up 6 bases and J gave up 7 bases; unmatched junction bases: 12. The CDR3 DNA sequence: TGCGCCAGCAGGGCTAGCGAGGGAGGGGAAAATGAGCAGTTCTTC. Translating gives CASRASEGGENEQFF.

The rearrangement uses TRBV27 and TRBJ1-5, with D unclear. From germline, CDR1 is MNHEY and CDR2 SMNVEV (reference sequence). V dropped 5 bases and J dropped 9 bases, with 11 bases sitting between them. CDR3 length: 12 amino acids. The CDR3 is CASSSPLGPQHF. The CDR3 bases are TGTGCCAGCAGTAGCCCTCTCGGGCCCCAGCATTTT.

The chain joins TRBV6-5 to TRBJ2-7; 7 bases line up with TRBD2. This CDR3 comprises 14 residues. Germline V gene sequence: CDR1 MNHEY, CDR2 SVGAGI. With V trimmed by 3 bases and J by 1 base, 3 bases remained unmatched. Here the CDR3 DNA reads TGTGCCAGCAGTTATGGTAGCGGGTCCTACGAGCAGTACTTC. Translation: CASSYGSGSYEQYF.

The chain joins TRBV6-2 or TRBV6-3 to TRBJ2-1; D is perhaps TRBD2 (5 bases). V lost 6 bases and J lost 8, with 23 bases in between. This CDR3 has 16 residues. Germline V gene sequence: CDR1 MNHEY, CDR2 SVGEGT. CDR3 DNA: TGTGCCAGCAGCCCTAGAGGTCTGGCGGGTTTGTATGAGCAGTTCTTC. It codes for CASSPRGLAGLYEQFF.

The gene calls are TRBV3-1 (or the pseudogene TRBV3-2) and TRBJ2-2; 8 bases map to TRBD2. In germline, CDR1 is LGHDT, CDR2 YNNKEL (reference sequence). This CDR3 contains 15 residues. V shed 4 bases, J shed 3 bases, and the junction held 4 bases outside the gene matches. The CDR3 reads CASSPGTSDTGELFF. The CDR3 DNA follows: TGTGCCAGCAGCCCCGGGACTAGTGACACCGGGGAGCTGTTTTTT.

This chain uses TRBV4-2 with TRBJ1-1, with 9 positions matching TRBD1. The CDR3 is 16 residues long. Germline V gene sequence: CDR1 LGHNA, CDR2 YNFKEQ. V lost 1 base to trimming and J lost 5 bases; unmatched junction nucleotides: 8. As DNA, the CDR3 is TGTGCCAGCAGCCAAGGGAGACAGGGGGTCTATACTGAAGCTTTCTTT. Translated, it gives CASSQGRQGVYTEAFF.

The chain recombines TRBV5-1 with TRBJ2-1; 9 nucleotides agree with TRBD1. V lost 3 bases and J lost 4; bases outside the gene matches: 2. This CDR3 has 14 residues. Germline V gene data show CDR1 as SGHRS and CDR2 as YFSETQ. As DNA, the CDR3 is TGCGCCAGCAGCTACGACAGGGGGTACAATGAGCAGTTCTTC. Amino acid sequence: CASSYDRGYNEQFF.

This clone has more than one count but fewer than ten. The V gene is TRBV24-1, the J gene TRBJ1-2, with D perhaps matching TRBD1 (5 bases). This CDR3 has 13 residues. Per germline, CDR1 KGHDR and CDR2 SFDVKD. Trimming left V 2 bases short and J 8 bases short, with 11 bases between. The CDR3 here is CATSDSGNPGYTF. CDR3 nucleotides: TGTGCCACCAGTGATTCAGGGAATCCCGGCTACACCTTC.

The genes are TRBV27 and TRBJ2-1; D unresolved. The CDR3 runs to 12 residues. The V end was cut by 5 bases, the J end by 3 bases, with 5 bases between. Germline V gives CDR1 MNHEY, CDR2 SMNVEV (reference sequence). As DNA, the CDR3 is TGTGCCAGCAGTGGCGGCTACAATGAGCAGTTCTTC. Protein: CASSGGYNEQFF.